This T cell receptor beta chain was sequenced for a study of blood T cell repertoires in COVID-19. TCRdb's table, derived via immunoSEQ multiplex PCR, lists solely in-frame clones and lacks some. The sample has fewer than 250,000 clones; approximately 85% are singletons. Enrolled through a virtual design, the participants were between 18 and 89 years of age and came from fewer than 30 US areas. Input material: PBMCs or T cells enriched from blood (not recorded which). This receptor was obtained from a woman in her 50s who had recovered from COVID-19.

CDR3 sequence (DNA): TGTGCCAGCAGTTCAGCGGGAGGGACGAACAATGAGCAGTTCTTC. Protein sequence: CASSSAGGTNNEQFF. The chain carries TRBV28 and TRBJ2-1; 10 bases are shared with TRBD2. The germline V gene encodes CDR1 MDHEN and CDR2 SYDVKM. The junction had 5 bases not matched to a gene; V was cut back by 4 bases and J by 5 bases. The CDR3 is 15 amino acids.